This record looks at one TCR beta chain sequence and its context. Its antigen is unidentified. Between the trimmed V and J ends, which lost 2 bases and 6 bases, there was a span of 22 bases. The CDR3 spans 17 residues. Germline CDR1 reads MGHDK; CDR2 reads SYGVNS. These data come from a study of shared clonotypes between healthy human individuals. Study-wide points: The donor pool, a small one, limited the genetic and exposure-history diversity represented.

Several immunoSEQ plates held equal portions of the genomic DNA taken from each subset. The input for sorted-subset replicate PCRs was around 0.2 ug DNA, around 27,000 T cell genomes. Using immunoSEQ multiplex PCR, the repertoire was profiled, and TCRdb retains in-frame clones only, with some absent. The data show about 2.3 million clones, with 85% to 95% seen just once and under 0.45% held by the top ten. The sequence derives from a man between 18 and 35 years old in good health. Some clones in this sample may be carry-over from other donors' samples. This chain connects TRBV25-1 to TRBJ1-1, with unresolved D. The sequencing sample was made of naive CD4+ T cells from PBMCs. Sample subset: CD45RA+ positively selected. CDR3 sequence: CASSERRSGPKSAEAFF. The CDR3 nucleotides are TGTGCCAGCAGTGAACGCAGGTCCGGCCCCAAGTCGGCTGAAGCTTTCTTT.